The 17 T cell receptor beta chains presented below share a single source sample, sequenced in a study of shared T cell receptors in the human thymus (dated by TCRdb to about 2021). The receptor library was made with the immunoSEQ multiplex PCR assay. TCRdb carries this immuneACCESS record with in-frame sequences only. Its versions omit some clonotypes, under half of them owing to an unresolved V gene in the studies checked, with the rest unexplained. The sample table shows fewer than 700,000 clones, and roughly 90% are seen once. Jointly, the top ten make up 0.0095% to 0.013% of the sample. The data were also submitted as part of a second study, on human thymus T cells.

The sequencing sample was made of thymocytes. All receptors derive from a boy under two years old with a congenital heart defect. Donor details come from another sample of the same person, matched by shared clones.

The chain is built from TRBV7-2 and TRBJ1-2; D is possibly TRBD1 (6 bases). This CDR3 is 13 amino acids long. V was cut by 1 base and J by 5 bases, with 8 bases left in between. The germline V gene encodes CDR1 SGHTA and CDR2 FQGNSA. CDR3: CASSLDREYGYTF. The CDR3 nucleotides are TGTGCCAGCAGCTTAGACAGGGAATATGGCTACACCTTC.

Comment on this clone: Germline and junction disagree at one end, which may indicate a read error. The genes are TRBV5-5 and TRBJ2-3, with D perhaps being TRBD1 or TRBD2 (5 bases each). This CDR3 has 15 amino acids. Germline values: CDR1 SGHKS, CDR2 YYEKEE (reference sequence). CDR3 protein: CASRLGVVRTDTQYF. CDR3 sequence (DNA): TGTGCCAGCAGATTGGGGGTTGTGCGGACAGATACGCAGTATTTT.

V usage is TRBV5-6 and J usage is TRBJ2-1, with D possibly TRBD1 on 7 matching bases. The V and J ends lost 1 base and 8 bases respectively, with 25 bases between them. The CDR3 sequence is 18 residues long. Germline assignment: CDR1 SGHDT and CDR2 YYEEEE. The chain's CDR3 is CASSLPARGGGRIDEQFF. The CDR3 nucleotides are TGTGCCAGCAGCTTGCCCGCGCGTGGAGGGGGCCGGATAGATGAGCAGTTCTTC.

The CDR3 coding sequence is TGCGCCAGCAGCTCCCTTGCAACTAATGAAAAACTGTTTTTT. Its translation: CASSSLATNEKLFF. The chain combines TRBV5-1 with TRBJ1-4; D unresolved. V lost 3 bases and J 0 bases, leaving 6 bases between the germline ends. This CDR3 comprises 14 residues. Germline V gives CDR1 SGHRS, CDR2 YFSETQ. The full variable domain, completed using reference TRBV5-1 and TRBJ1-4, is KAGVTQTPRYLIKTRGQQVTLSCSPISGHRSVSWYQQTPGQGLQFLFEYFSETQRNKGNFPGRFSGRQFSNSRSEMNVSTLELGDSALYLCASSSLATNEKLFFGSGTQLSVL.

Details on this clone: The sample contains more than one DNA sequence encoding this CDR3. J is TRBJ2-1 and V is TRBV14, with 7 positions matching TRBD2. Germline CDR1 reads SGHDN; CDR2 reads FVKESK. This CDR3 contains 17 residues. The ends lost 1 base at V and 0 bases at J; junction bases unmatched: 6. In DNA, the CDR3 is TGTGCCAGCAGCCAAGGTAGCGGGCCTAGCTCCTACAATGAGCAGTTCTTC. Translating gives CASSQGSGPSSYNEQFF.

Comment on this clone: The same CDR3 arises from other DNA sequences in this sample as well. The J gene is TRBJ1-1, the V gene TRBV7-9; no clear D gene. The germline CDR1 and CDR2 sequences are SEHNR and FQNEAQ (reference sequence). The CDR3 consists of 13 residues. Trimming removed 2 bases from V and 1 base from J, with 5 bases in between. CDR3 in DNA: TGTGCCAGCAGCTTATCAGGGAACACTGAAGCTTTCTTT. Its translation: CASSLSGNTEAFF.

The V and J genes are TRBV15 and TRBJ2-1; possibly TRBD2 for D (6 bases). Germline V gene sequence: CDR1 LNHNV, CDR2 YYDKDF (reference sequence). V was trimmed by 3 bases and J by 0 bases, leaving 15 bases between them. This CDR3 contains 17 residues. The CDR3 loop is CATSSLPLGSSYNEQFF. DNA of the CDR3: TGTGCCACCAGCAGCCTACCCCTCGGGAGCTCCTACAATGAGCAGTTCTTC.

The chain uses TRBV11-2 and TRBJ2-7; 8 bases agree with TRBD2. With 1 base clipped from V and 2 bases from J, the junction kept 7 bases outside the gene matches. The CDR3 runs 16 residues. Germline V gives CDR1 SGHAT, CDR2 FQNNGV. The CDR3 reads CASSLVSEREPYEQYF. The CDR3, as DNA: TGTGCCAGCAGCTTAGTCAGTGAGCGGGAGCCCTACGAGCAGTACTTC.

This clone is a singleton in its sample. Here the CDR3 reads CASRDTGGDGYTF. The CDR3 nucleotides are TGTGCCAGCAGAGATACAGGGGGCGATGGCTACACCTTC. The V call is TRBV25-1, the J call TRBJ1-2; TRBD1 matches at 9 bases. With V trimmed by 6 bases and J by 6 bases, 5 bases remained unmatched. CDR1 and CDR2 from the germline V gene are MGHDK and SYGVNS. The CDR3 covers 13 residues.

This chain uses TRBV25-1 with TRBJ2-2; weak D call: TRBD1 (5 bases). The CDR3 extends over 16 amino acids. Per germline, CDR1 MGHDK and CDR2 SYGVNS. The V and J ends lost 3 bases and 0 bases respectively, with 11 bases between them. As DNA, the CDR3 is TGTGCCAGCAGTGACCCCAGGGCCACGAACACCGGGGAGCTGTTTTTT. Its translation: CASSDPRATNTGELFF.

The chain recombines TRBV12-5 with TRBJ2-7, with 7 nucleotides matching TRBD2. This CDR3 is 17 amino acids long. With V trimmed by 1 base and J by 2 bases, 11 bases remained unmatched. The germline CDR1 and CDR2 sequences are LGHNT and FRNRAP. The CDR3 reads CASGLAGLDLRTYEQYF. CDR3 coding DNA: TGTGCTAGTGGTTTGGCAGGACTAGACCTTAGGACCTACGAGCAGTACTTC.

This chain joins TRBV11-2 and TRBJ2-5; 8 bases are shared with TRBD2. Trimming cost V 5 bases and J 4 bases; bases outside gene matches: 6. CDR1 is SGHAT and CDR2 is FQNNGV in the germline V gene. There are 14 residues in the CDR3. CDR3 residues: CASSQGLAGETQYF. The CDR3 DNA follows: TGTGCCAGCAGCCAGGGGCTAGCGGGAGAGACCCAGTACTTC.

This chain links TRBV15 with TRBJ2-5; 7 nucleotides match TRBD1. Losses at the gene ends were 3 bases for V and 5 bases for J; bases not matched to a gene: 12. The CDR3 contains 16 residues. The germline gives CDR1 LNHNV, CDR2 YYDKDF (reference sequence). CDR3 sequence (DNA): TGTGCCACCAGCAGTGGGGACAGACCCAGGGGGGAGACCCAGTACTTC. Its protein is CATSSGDRPRGETQYF.

The sample holds one count of this clone. V usage is TRBV6-5 and J usage is TRBJ2-7, with D possibly being TRBD1 (7 bases). In germline, CDR1 is MNHEY, CDR2 SVGAGI. CDR3 size: 15 residues. The V end was cut by 2 bases, the J end by 9 bases, with 20 bases between. The CDR3 bases are TGTGCCAGCAGTTACGAGGGGGCGGGACAATCCGCGCAGTACTTC. Translated: CASSYEGAGQSAQYF.

The chain combines TRBV10-2 with TRBJ2-3; TRBD1 aligns across 9 bases. Per the germline V gene, CDR1 is WSHSY and CDR2 is SAAADI. Unmatched junction bases numbered 3, after V lost 7 bases and J lost 1 base. The CDR3 has 14 amino acids. CDR3 sequence: CASNRTGGTDTQYF. The CDR3 bases are TGCGCCAGCAATCGGACAGGGGGCACAGATACGCAGTATTTT.

The rearrangement uses TRBV7-2 and TRBJ2-7; unclear D gene. The CDR3 totals 15 residues. V gave up 0 bases and J gave up 6 bases, with 15 bases separating them. Germline V gives CDR1 SGHTA, CDR2 FQGNSA. CDR3 in amino acids: CASSLAEALSPEQYF. The CDR3 bases are TGTGCCAGCAGCTTAGCAGAGGCCCTATCCCCCGAGCAGTACTTC.

This rearrangement joins TRBV15 to TRBJ2-7; D perhaps matches TRBD2 (6 bases). Trimming left V 1 base short and J 1 base short, with 11 bases between. The CDR3 is made up of 15 amino acids. CDR1 and CDR2 from the germline V gene are LNHNV and YYDKDF (reference sequence). CDR3 DNA sequence: TGTGCCACCAGCAGAGGGAGCGGGCGTTCCTACGAGCAGTACTTC. It yields the protein CATSRGSGRSYEQYF. Based on the CDR3 plus reference TRBV15 and TRBJ2-7, the full variable domain is DAMVIQNPRYQVTQFGKPVTLSCSQTLNHNVMYWYQQKSSQAPKLLFHYYDKDFNNEADTPDNFQSRRPNTSFCFLDIRSPGLGDTAMYLCATSRGSGRSYEQYFGPGTRLTVT.